The 25 T cell receptor beta chains presented below share a single source sample, sequenced in a study of T-cell memory formation after mild COVID-19. MiXCR was run by TCRdb on the 5' RACE reads, yielding one entry per CDR3 protein. Of about 450,000 distinct CDR3 sequences listed, 23% are singletons. Material for sequencing was PBMCs or a T cell subset sorted from them (not recorded which). Receptors were obtained from an adult woman who had mild COVID-19 (a few samples of this study predate the infection). Cell type and time point are not known.

This clonotype was recorded a few times. The chain links TRBV24-1 to TRBJ2-5; 11 bases map to TRBD1. V lost 3 bases, J lost 2 bases, and 7 bases stayed unmatched. CDR3 length equals 17 residues. The germline V gene has CDR1 KGHDR and CDR2 SFDVKD. The CDR3 loop reads CATSDPNRDRGQETQYF. As DNA, the CDR3 is TGTGCCACCAGTGATCCGAACCGGGACAGGGGGCAAGAGACCCAGTACTTC.

The genes are TRBV18 and TRBJ2-1, with D maybe TRBD1 (6 bases). CDR3 length: 12 residues. Germline values: CDR1 KGHSH, CDR2 LQKENI. Trimming took off 8 bases at V and 12 bases at J, with 17 bases between the two ends. The chain's CDR3 is CASQLTGQRQFF. CDR3 nucleotides: TGTGCCAGCCAGCTCACAGGACAGAGGCAGTTCTTC.

This sequence joins TRBV7-7 and TRBJ2-7, with TRBD1 matching over 7 bases. Looked up from germline, CDR1 is SSHAT and CDR2 is FNYEAQ (reference sequence). This CDR3 contains 13 residues. With 5 bases clipped from V and 5 bases from J, the junction kept 6 bases outside the gene matches. As DNA, the CDR3 is TGTGCCAGCAGCAGCGACAGGGTCCACGAGCAGTACTTC. Encoded protein: CASSSDRVHEQYF.

This chain links TRBV3-1 with TRBJ2-5, with D unclear. Trimming left V 4 bases short and J 1 base short, with 10 bases between. Germline V lookup: CDR1 LGHDT, CDR2 YNNKEL (reference sequence). The CDR3 sequence is 14 residues long. The CDR3 nucleotides are TGTGCCAGCAGCCCCCGGAATATCCAAGAGACCCAGTACTTC. Amino acid sequence: CASSPRNIQETQYF.

This clonotype was counted a few times. The V call is TRBV4-3, the J call TRBJ1-2; perhaps TRBD1 as D (6 bases). CDR1 and CDR2 (germline): LGHNA, YSLEER. Deletions cut 3 bases from V and 3 bases from J, with 14 bases between. This CDR3 has 15 amino acids. In nucleotides, the CDR3 is TGCGCCAGCAGCCACGCCCGGGCAGGGGACTATGGCTACACCTTC. Protein: CASSHARAGDYGYTF.

V usage is TRBV7-3 and J usage is TRBJ1-1; D is ambiguous. V shed 5 bases and J shed 3 bases, with 16 bases lying between them. CDR1 and CDR2 from the germline V gene are SGHTA and FQGTGA. The CDR3 is 15 residues long. In nucleotides, the CDR3 is TGTGCCAGCAGCCCCGAAGGCGGGAGATACACTGAAGCTTTCTTT. Residues: CASSPEGGRYTEAFF.

The chain employs TRBV7-9 and TRBJ1-1; TRBD1 agrees at 8 bases. Germline V gene sequence: CDR1 SEHNR, CDR2 FQNEAQ (reference sequence). This CDR3 is 17 amino acids long. V trimming: 5 bases; J trimming: 0 bases; junction bases outside the gene matches: 11. DNA for the CDR3: TGTGCCAGCAGCCCCCGGACAGGGAGACTAATGAACACTGAAGCTTTCTTT. It yields the protein CASSPRTGRLMNTEAFF.

The chain uses TRBV2 and TRBJ2-1, with D possibly being TRBD1 (6 bases). V dropped 9 bases and J dropped 6 bases, with 9 bases sitting between them. CDR3 length: 11 amino acids. Germline V gene data show CDR1 as SNHLY and CDR2 as FYNNEI. This CDR3 is CARRGGNEQFF. Here the CDR3 DNA reads TGTGCCAGGCGAGGGGGCAATGAGCAGTTCTTC.

In its sample, this clonotype was seen a few times. The chain couples TRBV3-1 to TRBJ1-4; D is ambiguous. The germline V gene has CDR1 LGHDT and CDR2 YNNKEL (reference sequence). V lost 4 bases and J lost 5, with 8 bases in between. This CDR3 is built from 13 residues. The CDR3 sequence is CASSLLVNEKLFF. The CDR3 DNA sequence: TGTGCCAGCAGCCTTCTGGTCAATGAAAAACTGTTTTTT.

J is TRBJ2-3 and V is TRBV4-2, with 9 bases fitting TRBD2. This CDR3 region has 13 residues. Trimming cost V 4 bases and J 9 bases; bases outside gene matches: 5. Per germline, CDR1 LGHNA and CDR2 YNFKEQ. CDR3 coding DNA: TGTGCCAGCAGCCCGGCGGGGACTAGCACGCAGTATTTT. It is translated as CASSPAGTSTQYF.

This clonotype was recorded a few times. The chain couples TRBV27 to TRBJ2-3; no clear D gene. Germline CDR1 reads MNHEY; CDR2 reads SMNVEV (reference sequence). V was pared by 5 bases and J by 4 bases, with 13 bases between. The CDR3 is 14 residues long. The CDR3 reads CASSHLAGPDTQYF. Written as DNA, the CDR3 is TGTGCCAGCAGTCACCTGGCCGGACCAGATACGCAGTATTTT.

This CDR3 reads CASRVDSNQPQHF. The CDR3 nucleotides read TGCGCCAGCAGAGTGGATAGCAATCAGCCCCAGCATTTT. V and J are TRBV5-1 and TRBJ1-5; D gene unclear. The germline V gene has CDR1 SGHRS and CDR2 YFSETQ. V lost 5 bases and J lost 0, with 6 bases in between. The CDR3 length is 13 residues. Together with reference TRBV5-1 and TRBJ1-5, the CDR3 gives the full variable domain: KAGVTQTPRYLIKTRGQQVTLSCSPISGHRSVSWYQQTPGQGLQFLFEYFSETQRNKGNFPGRFSGRQFSNSRSEMNVSTLELGDSALYLCASRVDSNQPQHFGDGTRLSIL.

The chain combines TRBV24-1 with TRBJ2-1; 14 bases align to TRBD2. V lost 3 bases and J lost 3; bases outside the gene matches: 15. CDR1 is KGHDR and CDR2 is SFDVKD in the germline V gene. The CDR3 is 21 residues long. CDR3 DNA: TGTGCCACCAGTGATGCAGGGACTAGCGGGAGTTTCAGGAGAGACTACAATGAGCAGTTCTTC. Translated: CATSDAGTSGSFRRDYNEQFF.

This chain uses TRBV29-1 with TRBJ1-2; 7 bases line up with TRBD1. V dropped 6 bases and J dropped 2; count of bases not matched to a gene: 9. Germline V gene data show CDR1 as SQVTM and CDR2 as ANQGSEA. The CDR3 totals 14 residues. The CDR3 protein is CSVHLTGLNYGYTF. CDR3 in DNA: TGCAGCGTACACCTGACAGGGCTGAACTATGGCTACACCTTC.

The chain couples TRBV20-1 to TRBJ1-1; 7 nucleotides align to TRBD1. V trimming: 6 bases; J trimming: 1 base; junction bases outside the gene matches: 5. Germline assignment: CDR1 DFQATT and CDR2 SNEGSKA (reference sequence). The CDR3 extends over 13 amino acids. The CDR3 is CSAKPGGNTEAFF. The CDR3 region has the DNA TGCAGTGCAAAACCAGGGGGGAACACTGAAGCTTTCTTT.

The sample holds a few counts of this clonotype. The chain couples TRBV27 to TRBJ1-1; D gene uncertain. Germline V gives CDR1 MNHEY, CDR2 SMNVEV (reference sequence). The V end was cut by 3 bases, the J end by 6 bases, with 11 bases between. This CDR3 is built from 13 residues. The CDR3 spells CASSFSRAAEAFF. The CDR3 region has the DNA TGTGCCAGCAGTTTTAGTAGGGCAGCTGAAGCTTTCTTT.

The chain couples TRBV29-1 to TRBJ1-1; no clear D. V lost 6 bases, J lost 10 bases, and 15 bases lay in between. The germline V gene has CDR1 SQVTM and CDR2 ANQGSEA. The CDR3 runs 11 residues. DNA for the CDR3: TGCAGCGTACATATTTCCCACGGAGCTTTCTTT. As protein: CSVHISHGAFF.

The genes are TRBV5-1 and TRBJ2-1; TRBD1 might be the D (6 bases). Germline lookup yields CDR1 SGHRS and CDR2 YFSETQ. V was cut by 2 bases and J by 0 bases, with 24 bases left in between. This CDR3 is 20 amino acids long. CDR3 nucleotide sequence: TGCGCCAGCAGCTTCGAAGGGCAGGGGCACCTAAAAATCTCCTACAATGAGCAGTTCTTC. It yields the protein CASSFEGQGHLKISYNEQFF.

This clonotype was recorded many times. V gene TRBV2 combines with J gene TRBJ1-4, with D maybe TRBD1 (5 bases). In germline, CDR1 is SNHLY, CDR2 FYNNEI. The CDR3 runs to 17 residues. Between the trimmed V and J ends, which lost 2 bases and 8 bases, there was a span of 21 bases. The DNA for the CDR3 is TGTGCCAGCAGTGAACAGCTAACGGGCCCCTCAGGGGAAAAACTGTTTTTT. Residues: CASSEQLTGPSGEKLFF.

This clonotype was seen a handful of times. The chain couples TRBV9 to TRBJ1-1, with D maybe TRBD1 (5 bases). The CDR3 has 14 amino acids. Per the germline V gene, CDR1 is SGDLS and CDR2 is YYNGEE. Trimming took 2 bases from V and 1 from J, leaving 9 bases between them. For the CDR3, the DNA is TGTGCCAGCAGCGTTGGGGCCGAGAACACTGAAGCTTTCTTT. Translation gives CASSVGAENTEAFF.

The chain carries TRBV5-1 and TRBJ2-3; 9 bases are a match to TRBD1. Trimming took 0 bases from V and 9 from J; bases not matched to a gene: 23. CDR3 length: 20 amino acids. Germline-derived CDR1 and CDR2 are SGHRS and YFSETQ. CDR3 protein: CASSLAGKGWGQGMVRTQYF. The CDR3 DNA reads TGCGCCAGCAGCTTGGCTGGTAAGGGGTGGGGACAGGGTATGGTGCGGACGCAGTATTTT.

This chain links TRBV7-3 with TRBJ2-2, with no clear D. V was trimmed by 5 bases and J by 3 bases, leaving 13 bases between them. The CDR3 is 15 amino acids. Germline CDR1 reads SGHTA; CDR2 reads FQGTGA. The CDR3 DNA sequence: TGTGCCAGCAGCCCCTTCTCGGCACACACCGGGGAGCTGTTTTTT. It encodes CASSPFSAHTGELFF.

In this sample, this clonotype turned up a few times. CDR3: CASSYSKWELGGNEQFF. The CDR3 nucleotides read TGTGCCAGCAGTTACTCGAAGTGGGAGCTAGGGGGGAATGAGCAGTTCTTC. This chain uses TRBV6-2 or TRBV6-3 with TRBJ2-1, with D perhaps matching TRBD1 or TRBD2 (6 bases each). The V gene lost 0 bases and the J gene lost 7 bases, with 19 bases spanning the gap. Per germline, CDR1 MNHEY and CDR2 SVGEGT. The CDR3 covers 17 residues.

The chain carries TRBV29-1 and TRBJ2-5; D is uncertain. The V gene lost 4 bases and the J gene lost 1 base, with 13 bases spanning the gap. Germline V gene lookup returns CDR1 SQVTM and CDR2 ANQGSEA. The CDR3 has 14 amino acids. The CDR3 sequence: CSVAVFAAQETQYF. CDR3 DNA: TGCAGCGTTGCCGTGTTCGCCGCCCAAGAGACCCAGTACTTC.

V and J are TRBV5-1 and TRBJ2-1; D not resolved. CDR1 and CDR2 from the germline V gene are SGHRS and YFSETQ. The CDR3 has 15 residues. V lost 1 base and J lost 2, with 10 bases in between. CDR3 amino acids: CASSLTQDPYNEQFF. The CDR3 DNA is TGCGCCAGCAGCTTGACTCAGGACCCCTACAATGAGCAGTTCTTC.